This TCR beta chain is from a study of T cells in Graves' hyperthyroidism and ophthalmopathy. Study-level points and caveats: Ophthalmopathy was model-predicted a median approximately six months pre-onset.

Worth noting for this clonotype: Antigen specificity is unknown.

TCR beta CDR3 regions were amplified from RNA transcripts. When the TCR CDR3 underwent first-round RT-PCR, the HTBI primer set was used. One entry per CDR3 protein results from TCRdb running MiXCR on the multiplex PCR reads. The sample lists 270,000 or so distinct CDR3 sequences, approximately 26% occurring once. Hyperthyroidism patients were newly diagnosed, had disease duration under 2 months, and were aged 18 to 65 years. Thyroid ultrasound and orbital computed tomography, with clinical symptoms and serum thyroxine and TRAb, informed diagnoses. Progressors' blood was drawn at hyperthyroidism diagnosis, before ophthalmopathy symptoms. The ends were cut back, 8 bases at V and 1 base at J, with 17 bases in the middle. The CDR3 has 15 residues. Germline V gene data show CDR1 as LNHDA and CDR2 as SQIVND (reference sequence).

The sample comprised blood. The rearrangement joins TRBV19 to TRBJ1-1, with a possible D match to TRBD1 (6 bases). This TCR came from a man in his forties with Graves' hyperthyroidism that later progressed to Graves' ophthalmopathy. CDR3 DNA: TGTGCCAGTCGCCCGAGAGGGGGAGGGAACACTGAAGCTTTCTTT. Amino acid sequence: CASRPRGGGNTEAFF.